This TCR beta chain was sequenced for a study of blood T cell repertoires in COVID-19. Looking at the study overall: Samples taken during acute and convalescent COVID-19 were collected in the United States, Italy and Spain.

In the original workflow: Reference gene primer amplification in the assay estimated nucleated cell counts. Measured with immunoSEQ multiplex PCR; TCRdb has only the in-frame clones, and not every one. The D gene and trimming were derived from the DNA, and the V and J assignments and clone size from that table. The sample carries fewer than 350,000 clones, under 95% recorded once. The trim removed 4 bases at V and 12 bases at J, leaving 13 bases unmatched. CDR3 length equals 16 residues. Germline V gives CDR1 MGHRA, CDR2 YSYEKL. Researchers sorted participants into cohorts using their self-reported clinical history.

The V call is TRBV4-1, the J call TRBJ2-1, with 12 positions matching TRBD2. The sample consisted of PBMCs or T cells enriched from blood (not recorded which). This TCR was sampled from a woman in her 40s with acute COVID-19. The CDR3 DNA sequence: TGCGCCAGCAGCCCCGACCTAGCGGGAGGGTGGTCGGGGCAGTTCTTC. This gives the protein CASSPDLAGGWSGQFF.